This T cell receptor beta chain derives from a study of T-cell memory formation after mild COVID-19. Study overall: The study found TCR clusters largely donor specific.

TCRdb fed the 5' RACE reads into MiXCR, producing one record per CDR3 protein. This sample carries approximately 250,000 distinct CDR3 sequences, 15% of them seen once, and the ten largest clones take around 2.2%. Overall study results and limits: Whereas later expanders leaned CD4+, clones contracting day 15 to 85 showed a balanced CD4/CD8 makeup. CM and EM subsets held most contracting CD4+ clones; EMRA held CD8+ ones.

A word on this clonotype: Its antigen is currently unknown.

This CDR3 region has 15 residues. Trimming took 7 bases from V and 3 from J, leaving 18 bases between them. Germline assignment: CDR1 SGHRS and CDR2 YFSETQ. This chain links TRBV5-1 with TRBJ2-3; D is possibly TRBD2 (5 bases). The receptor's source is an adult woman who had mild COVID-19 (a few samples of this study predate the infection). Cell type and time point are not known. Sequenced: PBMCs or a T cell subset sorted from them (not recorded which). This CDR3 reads CASSVRDSLTDTQYF. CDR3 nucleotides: TGCGCCAGCTCAGTGAGGGATTCGTTGACAGATACGCAGTATTTT.